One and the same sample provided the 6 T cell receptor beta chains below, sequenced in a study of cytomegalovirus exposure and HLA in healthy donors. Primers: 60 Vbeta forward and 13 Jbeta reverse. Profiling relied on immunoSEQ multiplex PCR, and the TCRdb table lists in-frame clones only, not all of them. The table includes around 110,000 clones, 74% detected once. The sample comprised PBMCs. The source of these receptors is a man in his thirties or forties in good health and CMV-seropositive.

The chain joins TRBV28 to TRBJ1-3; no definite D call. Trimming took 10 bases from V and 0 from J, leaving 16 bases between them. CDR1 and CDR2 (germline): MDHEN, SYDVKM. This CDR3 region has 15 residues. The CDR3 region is CATSFWQFSGNTIYF. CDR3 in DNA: TGTGCCACTTCCTTCTGGCAGTTCTCTGGAAACACCATATATTTT.

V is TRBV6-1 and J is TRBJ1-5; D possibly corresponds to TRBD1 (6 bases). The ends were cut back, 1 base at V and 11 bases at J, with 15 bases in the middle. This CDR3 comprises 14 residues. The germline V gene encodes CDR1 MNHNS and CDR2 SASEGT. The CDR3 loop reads CASSEVVGQKTQHF. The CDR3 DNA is TGTGCCAGCAGTGAAGTCGTTGGACAGAAGACCCAGCATTTT.

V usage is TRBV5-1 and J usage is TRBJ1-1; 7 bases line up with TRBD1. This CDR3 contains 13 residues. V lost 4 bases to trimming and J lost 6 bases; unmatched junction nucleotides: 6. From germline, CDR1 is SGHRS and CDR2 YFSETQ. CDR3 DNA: TGCGCCAGCAGCCGAGAGGGGGCGGCTGAAGCTTTCTTT. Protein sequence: CASSREGAAEAFF.

The CDR3 spells CASSSPAEGGGNTIYF. DNA of the CDR3: TGTGCCAGCAGCTCACCCGCCGAGGGTGGCGGAAACACCATATATTTT. The rearrangement links TRBV5-4 to TRBJ1-3, with D hard to call. Germline values: CDR1 SGHNT, CDR2 YYREEE (reference sequence). The CDR3 length is 16 residues. The V and J ends lost 3 bases and 4 bases respectively, with 17 bases between them.

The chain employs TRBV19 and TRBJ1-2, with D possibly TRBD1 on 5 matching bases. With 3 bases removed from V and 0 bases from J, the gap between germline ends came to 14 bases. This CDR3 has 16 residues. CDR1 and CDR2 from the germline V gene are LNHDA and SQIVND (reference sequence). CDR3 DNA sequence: TGTGCCAGTAGTATTAACGGAGGGGCCTCTAACTATGGCTACACCTTC. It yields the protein CASSINGGASNYGYTF.

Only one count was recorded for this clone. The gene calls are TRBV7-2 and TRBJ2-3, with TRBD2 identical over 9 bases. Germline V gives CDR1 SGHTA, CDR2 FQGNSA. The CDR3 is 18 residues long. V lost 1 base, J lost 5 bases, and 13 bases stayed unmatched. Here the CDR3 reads CASSLVGGASGDLDTQYF. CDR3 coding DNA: TGTGCCAGCAGCTTAGTCGGCGGAGCTAGCGGGGATTTAGATACGCAGTATTTT. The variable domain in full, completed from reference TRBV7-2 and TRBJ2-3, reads GAGVSQSPSNKVTEKGKDVELRCDPISGHTALYWYRQSLGQGLEFLIYFQGNSAPDKSGLPSDRFSAERTGGSVSTLTIQRTQQEDSAVYLCASSLVGGASGDLDTQYFGPGTRLTVL.